The clone carrying this T cell receptor (beta chain) is labeled as medium-sized (0.01 to 0.1%). Its antigen is unidentified. This beta chain is off target for a library built for alpha chains, so its abundance means little. TCRdb used MiXCR to reprocess the 5' RACE reads, holding one entry per CDR3 protein. The sample yields 3,800 or so distinct CDR3 sequences, 4% to 5.5% seen once. This sample is part of a study of spatial heterogeneity in lung cancer. General study results and limits: Tumoral mutation counts were tracked by counts of expanded intratumoral alpha and beta TCRs.

The ends were cut back, 6 bases at V and 5 bases at J, with 17 bases in the middle. Germline lookup yields CDR1 MDHEN and CDR2 SYDVKM. The CDR3 sequence is 15 residues long. Time point noted: sample taken at primary tumor resection. The chain uses TRBV28 and TRBJ1-3; TRBD1 is a possible D gene (5 bases). Material: lung tumor tissue, obtained at surgery. This TCR derives from a female donor with early-stage non-small cell lung cancer. The CDR3 is CASSPDQGIRNTIYF. In nucleotides, the CDR3 is TGTGCCAGCAGCCCCGATCAGGGTATTCGAAACACCATATATTTT.